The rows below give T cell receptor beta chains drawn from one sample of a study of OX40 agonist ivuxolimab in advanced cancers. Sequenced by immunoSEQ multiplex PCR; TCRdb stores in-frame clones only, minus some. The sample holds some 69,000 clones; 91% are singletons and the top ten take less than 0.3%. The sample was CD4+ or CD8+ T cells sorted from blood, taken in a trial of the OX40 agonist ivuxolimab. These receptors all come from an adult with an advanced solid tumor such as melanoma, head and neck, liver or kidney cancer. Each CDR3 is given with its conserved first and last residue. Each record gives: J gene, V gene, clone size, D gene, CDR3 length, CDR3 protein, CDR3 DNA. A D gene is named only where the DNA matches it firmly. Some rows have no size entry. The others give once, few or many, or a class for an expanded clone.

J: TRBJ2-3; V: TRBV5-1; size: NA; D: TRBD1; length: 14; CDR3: CASSTRQGADTQYF; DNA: TGCGCCAGCAGCACCCGACAGGGGGCGGATACGCAGTATTTT
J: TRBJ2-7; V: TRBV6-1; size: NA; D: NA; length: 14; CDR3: CASNPPRASYEQYF; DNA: TGTGCCAGCAACCCTCCCAGGGCCTCCTACGAGCAGTACTTC
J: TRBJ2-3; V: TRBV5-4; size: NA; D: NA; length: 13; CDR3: CASSSTVTDTQYF; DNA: TGTGCCAGCAGCTCCACAGTCACAGATACGCAGTATTTT
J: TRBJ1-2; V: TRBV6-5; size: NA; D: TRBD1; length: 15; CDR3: CASSYAKRDSYGYTF; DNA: TGTGCCAGCAGTTACGCAAAGCGGGACAGCTATGGCTACACCTTC
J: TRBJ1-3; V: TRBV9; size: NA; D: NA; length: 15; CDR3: CASSVDGGTGNTIYF; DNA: TGTGCCAGCAGCGTAGATGGAGGGACTGGAAACACCATATATTTT
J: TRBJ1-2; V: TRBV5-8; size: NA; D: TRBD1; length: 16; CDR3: CASSFIETGLSRGYTF; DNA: TGTGCCAGCAGCTTCATAGAGACAGGGCTTAGTCGTGGCTACACCTTC
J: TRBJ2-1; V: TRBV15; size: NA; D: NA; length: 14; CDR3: CATNRRTSNNEQFF; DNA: TGTGCCACCAACCGCAGAACCAGTAACAATGAGCAGTTCTTC
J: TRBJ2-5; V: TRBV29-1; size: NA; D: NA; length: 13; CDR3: CSGDGGSQETQYF; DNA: TGCAGCGGAGACGGGGGTTCCCAAGAGACCCAGTACTTC
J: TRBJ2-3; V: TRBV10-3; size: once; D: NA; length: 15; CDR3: CAISKKGPAEDTQYF; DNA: TGTGCCATCAGTAAGAAGGGACCGGCCGAAGATACGCAGTATTTT
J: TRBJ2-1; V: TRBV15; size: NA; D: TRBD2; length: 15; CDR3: CATSRDSGVYNEQFF; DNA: TGTGCCACCAGCAGAGATAGCGGGGTGTACAATGAGCAGTTCTTC
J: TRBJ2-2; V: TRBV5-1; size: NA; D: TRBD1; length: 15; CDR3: CASRKTTGGGGELFF; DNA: TGCGCCAGCAGGAAAACGACAGGGGGTGGCGGGGAGCTGTTTTTT
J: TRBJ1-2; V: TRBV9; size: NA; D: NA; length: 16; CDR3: CASSVAAQGKSHGYTF; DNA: TGTGCCAGCAGCGTAGCTGCGCAGGGTAAAAGCCATGGCTACACCTTC
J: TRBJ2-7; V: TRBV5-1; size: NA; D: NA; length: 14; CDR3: CASSLEPRHSEQYF; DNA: TGCGCCAGCAGCTTGGAGCCACGCCACTCCGAGCAGTACTTC
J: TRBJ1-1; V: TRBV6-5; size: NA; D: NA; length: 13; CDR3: CASLTGYNTEAFF; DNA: TGTGCCAGCCTTACAGGATATAACACTGAAGCTTTCTTT
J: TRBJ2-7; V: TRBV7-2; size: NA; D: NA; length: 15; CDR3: CASSLERGEPYEQYF; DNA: TGTGCCAGCAGCTTAGAGAGAGGTGAACCCTACGAGCAGTACTTC
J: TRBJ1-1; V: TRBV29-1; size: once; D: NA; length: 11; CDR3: CSAERATEAFF; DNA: TGCAGCGCCGAACGGGCCACTGAAGCTTTCTTT
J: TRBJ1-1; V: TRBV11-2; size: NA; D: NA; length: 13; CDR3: CASSTTVNTEAFF; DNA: TGTGCCAGCAGCACAACAGTGAACACTGAAGCTTTCTTT
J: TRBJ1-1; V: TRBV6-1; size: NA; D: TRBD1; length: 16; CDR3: CASSEFLTGGGTEAFF; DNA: TGTGCCAGCAGTGAATTTCTGACAGGGGGGGGAACTGAAGCTTTCTTT
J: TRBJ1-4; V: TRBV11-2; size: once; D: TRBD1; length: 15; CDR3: CASSPLTGNGEKLFF; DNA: TGTGCCAGCAGCCCCCTGACAGGGAATGGAGAAAAACTGTTTTTT
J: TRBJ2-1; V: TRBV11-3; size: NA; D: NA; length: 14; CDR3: CASSPNAVYNEQFF; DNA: TGTGCCAGCAGCCCGAATGCGGTCTACAATGAGCAGTTCTTC
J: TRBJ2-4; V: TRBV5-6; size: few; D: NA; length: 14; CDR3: CASSFRGNKNIQYF; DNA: TGTGCCAGCAGCTTTCGGGGAAACAAAAACATTCAGTACTTC
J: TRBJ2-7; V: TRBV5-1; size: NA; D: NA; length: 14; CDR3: CASSSQTGSYEQYF; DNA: TGCGCCAGCAGCTCGCAGACAGGCTCCTACGAGCAGTACTTC
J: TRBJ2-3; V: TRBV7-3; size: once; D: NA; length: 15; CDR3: CASSLGSGYTDTQYF; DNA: TGTGCCAGCAGCTTAGGGTCAGGGTACACAGATACGCAGTATTTT
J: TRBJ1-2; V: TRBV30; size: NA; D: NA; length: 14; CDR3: CAWSVLDGGYGYTF; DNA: TGTGCCTGGAGTGTACTGGATGGGGGTTATGGCTACACCTTC
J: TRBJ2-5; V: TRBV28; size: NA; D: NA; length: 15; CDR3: CASSSSRRLGETQYF; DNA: TGTGCCAGCAGTTCGTCCCGGCGGCTAGGTGAGACCCAGTACTTC
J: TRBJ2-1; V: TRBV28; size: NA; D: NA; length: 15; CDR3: CASSLVAYASNEQFF; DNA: TGTGCCAGCAGTTTGGTAGCGTACGCTTCCAATGAGCAGTTCTTC
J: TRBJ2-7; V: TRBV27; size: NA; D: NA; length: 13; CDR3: CASSLRDKYEQYF; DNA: TGTGCCAGCAGTTTACGGGACAAATACGAGCAGTACTTC
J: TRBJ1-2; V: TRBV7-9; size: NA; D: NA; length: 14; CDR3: CASSSNNRDYGYTF; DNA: TGTGCCAGCAGCTCCAACAACAGGGATTATGGCTACACCTTC
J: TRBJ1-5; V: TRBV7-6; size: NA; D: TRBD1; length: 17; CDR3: CASSPGQTGLGNQPQHF; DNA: TGTGCCAGCAGCCCAGGGCAGACAGGGCTGGGCAATCAGCCCCAGCATTTT
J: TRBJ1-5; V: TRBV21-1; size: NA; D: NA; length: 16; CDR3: CASSKARPSRDQPQHF; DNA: TGTGCCAGCAGCAAGGCCCGACCGTCTCGGGATCAGCCCCAGCATTTT
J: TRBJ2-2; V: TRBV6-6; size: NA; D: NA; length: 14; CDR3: CASSYSPNTGELFF; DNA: TGTGCCAGCAGTTACTCGCCAAACACCGGGGAGCTGTTTTTT
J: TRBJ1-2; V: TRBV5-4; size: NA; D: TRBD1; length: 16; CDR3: CASSFPGQRSNYGYTF; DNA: TGTGCCAGCAGCTTCCCGGGACAGAGAAGTAACTATGGCTACACCTTC
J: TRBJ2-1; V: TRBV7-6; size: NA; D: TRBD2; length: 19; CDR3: CASSPGLARGMGSYNEQFF; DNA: TGTGCCAGCAGCCCGGGACTAGCGAGGGGTATGGGCTCCTACAATGAGCAGTTCTTC
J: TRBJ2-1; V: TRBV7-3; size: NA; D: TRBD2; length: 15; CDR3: CASSYSGTLYNEQFF; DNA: TGTGCCAGCAGCTATAGCGGGACCCTCTACAATGAGCAGTTCTTC
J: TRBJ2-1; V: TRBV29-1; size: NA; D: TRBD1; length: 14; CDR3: CSAGTGNGYNEQFF; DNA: TGCAGCGCCGGGACAGGGAATGGATACAATGAGCAGTTCTTC
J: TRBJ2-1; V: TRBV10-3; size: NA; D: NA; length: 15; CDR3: CAIRFSQGFYNEQFF; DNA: TGTGCCATCAGATTCAGTCAGGGCTTTTACAATGAGCAGTTCTTC
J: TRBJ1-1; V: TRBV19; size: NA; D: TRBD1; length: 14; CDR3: CASSNVQGAGGAFF; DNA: TGTGCCAGTAGTAACGTACAGGGGGCCGGGGGAGCTTTCTTT
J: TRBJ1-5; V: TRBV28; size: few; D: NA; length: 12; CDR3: CASSSRNQPQHF; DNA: TGTGCCAGCAGTTCCCGTAATCAGCCCCAGCATTTT
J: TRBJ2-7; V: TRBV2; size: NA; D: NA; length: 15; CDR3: CASQRRDPWVYEQYF; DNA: TGTGCCTCCCAGCGCCGGGATCCATGGGTCTACGAGCAGTACTTC
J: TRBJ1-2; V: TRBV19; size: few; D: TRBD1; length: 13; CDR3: CASRTGQGYGYTF; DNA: TGTGCCAGTAGGACAGGGCAAGGGTATGGCTACACCTTC
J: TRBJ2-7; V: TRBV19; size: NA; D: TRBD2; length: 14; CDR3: CATSEASGIYEQYF; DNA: TGTGCCACGTCAGAGGCTAGCGGGATCTACGAGCAGTACTTC
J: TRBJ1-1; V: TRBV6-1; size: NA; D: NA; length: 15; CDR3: CASSEVSHSATEAFF; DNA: TGTGCCAGCAGTGAAGTGTCGCACAGTGCCACTGAAGCTTTCTTT
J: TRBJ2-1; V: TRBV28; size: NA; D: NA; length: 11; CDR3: CASNRYNEQFF; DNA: TGTGCCAGCAATAGGTACAATGAGCAGTTCTTC
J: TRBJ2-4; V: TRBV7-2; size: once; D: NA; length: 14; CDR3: CASSLVFGKNIQYF; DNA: TGTGCCAGCAGCTTAGTTTTTGGCAAAAACATTCAGTACTTC
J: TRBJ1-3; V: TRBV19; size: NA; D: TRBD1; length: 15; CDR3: CASSHRGLAGNTIYF; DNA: TGTGCCAGTAGTCACAGGGGGTTGGCTGGAAACACCATATATTTT
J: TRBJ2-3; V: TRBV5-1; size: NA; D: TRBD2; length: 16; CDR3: CASSSRLSGRADTQYF; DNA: TGCGCCAGCAGCTCCCGACTGAGCGGGAGGGCGGATACGCAGTATTTT
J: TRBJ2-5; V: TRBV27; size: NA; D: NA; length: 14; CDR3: CASSLGRAPWTQYF; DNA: TGTGCCAGCAGTTTGGGCAGAGCGCCATGGACCCAGTACTTC
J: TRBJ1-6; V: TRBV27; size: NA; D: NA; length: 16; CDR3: CASRSLRDGLMAPLHF; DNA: TGTGCCAGCAGGTCACTTAGGGACGGCTTGATGGCACCCCTCCACTTT
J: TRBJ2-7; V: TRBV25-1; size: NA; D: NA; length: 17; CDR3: CASSESGGAVRPAEQYF; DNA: TGTGCCAGCAGTGAATCGGGCGGAGCCGTACGTCCGGCCGAGCAGTACTTC
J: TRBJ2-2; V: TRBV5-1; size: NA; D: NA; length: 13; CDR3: CASSLLGPGELFF; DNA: TGCGCCAGCAGCCTGCTAGGGCCCGGGGAGCTGTTTTTT
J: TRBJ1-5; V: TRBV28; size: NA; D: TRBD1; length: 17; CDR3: CASSRDRDRFSNQPQHF; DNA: TGTGCCAGCAGCCGCGACCGGGACAGATTTAGCAATCAGCCCCAGCATTTT
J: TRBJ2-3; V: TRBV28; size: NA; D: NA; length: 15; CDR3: CASSLFTGTSDTQYF; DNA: TGTGCCAGCAGTTTATTCACGGGAACCTCAGATACGCAGTATTTT
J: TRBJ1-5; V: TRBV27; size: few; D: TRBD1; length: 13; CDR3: CASSTRGRQPQHF; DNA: TGTGCCAGCAGTACCAGGGGGCGACAGCCCCAGCATTTT
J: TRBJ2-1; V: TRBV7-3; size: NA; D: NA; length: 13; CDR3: CASSLDHVNEQFF; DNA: TGTGCCAGCAGCTTAGACCATGTGAATGAGCAGTTCTTC
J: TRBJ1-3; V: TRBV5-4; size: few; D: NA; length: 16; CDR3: CASSLEGRGARNTIYF; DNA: TGTGCCAGCAGCTTGGAGGGTCGGGGGGCGAGAAACACCATATATTTT
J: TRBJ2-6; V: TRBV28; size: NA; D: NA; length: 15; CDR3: CASSLGFSGANVLTF; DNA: TGTGCCAGCAGTTTAGGTTTCTCTGGGGCCAACGTCCTGACTTTC
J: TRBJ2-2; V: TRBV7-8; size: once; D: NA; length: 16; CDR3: CASSPFGTKNTGELFF; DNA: TGTGCCAGCAGCCCCTTTGGGACAAAGAACACCGGGGAGCTGTTTTTT
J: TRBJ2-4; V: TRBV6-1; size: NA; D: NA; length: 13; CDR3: CASASRHKNIQYF; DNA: TGTGCCAGCGCCTCCAGACACAAAAACATTCAGTACTTC
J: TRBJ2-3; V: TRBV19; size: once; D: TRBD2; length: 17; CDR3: CASSLFLSGRGTDTQYF; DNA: TGTGCCAGTAGTCTATTCCTGAGCGGGAGGGGCACAGATACGCAGTATTTT
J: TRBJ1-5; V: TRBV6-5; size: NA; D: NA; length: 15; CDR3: CASSVGGPGNQPQHF; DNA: TGTGCCAGCAGCGTCGGGGGGCCCGGCAATCAGCCCCAGCATTTT